Each of the 26 T cell receptor beta chains below was sequenced from the same sample in a study of regulatory T cells in long-lasting Graves disease. Time point here: newly diagnosed GD, antithyroid drugs for less than 3 months. PBMC-extracted RNA yielded the TCR library. Both iRepertoire HTBI primers and Arm-PCR of CDR3 regions were used to build the TCR beta libraries. Using its own MiXCR run on the multiplex PCR reads, TCRdb lists one record per CDR3 protein. The profile covers 540,000 or so distinct CDR3 sequences, with about 14% appearing a single time and more than 8.5% taken by the ten largest. In addition, the sample was reused for a study of T cells in Graves' hyperthyroidism and ophthalmopathy.

The specimen comprised peripheral blood mononuclear cells (PBMCs), sampled at new diagnosis, from a patient treated with antithyroid drugs. Every receptor here comes from a man under 40 with Graves disease.

In its sample, this clonotype was seen many times. The CDR3 protein is CASSGLAGEETQYF. Written as DNA, the CDR3 is TGTGCCAGCAGTGGACTAGCGGGAGAAGAGACCCAGTACTTC. The chain employs TRBV27 and TRBJ2-5, with 13 bases aligning to TRBD2. The V gene end was trimmed by 5 bases and the J gene end by 3 bases; junction bases not matched to a gene: 0. The CDR3 consists of 14 residues. The V gene's germline CDR1 is MNHEY and CDR2 SMNVEV (reference sequence).

The rearrangement joins TRBV18 to TRBJ1-3; D not resolved. CDR3 length: 13 residues. V lost 2 bases and J lost 0, with 2 bases in between. Germline loops: CDR1 KGHSH, CDR2 LQKENI. Here the CDR3 reads CASSPDSGNTIYF. The DNA for the CDR3 is TGTGCCAGCTCACCAGACTCTGGAAACACCATATATTTT.

This clonotype has ten or more counts. The chain joins TRBV11-2 to TRBJ2-3; D gene unclear. Germline-derived CDR1 and CDR2 are SGHAT and FQNNGV. CDR3 length: 14 amino acids. V lost 1 base and J 2 bases, leaving 7 bases between the germline ends. CDR3 amino acids: CASSLGSTTDTQYF. As DNA, the CDR3 is TGTGCCAGCAGCTTAGGCAGTACCACAGATACGCAGTATTTT.

This clonotype was seen at least ten times. This chain connects TRBV2 to TRBJ2-7; D ambiguous. Trimming stripped 11 bases from V and 3 bases from J, with 17 bases between. The CDR3 consists of 13 residues. The germline V gene encodes CDR1 SNHLY and CDR2 FYNNEI. CDR3 sequence (DNA): TGTGCCGGTACCCGGACGGCGGACTACGAGCAGTACTTC. Encoded protein: CAGTRTADYEQYF.

This clonotype was seen ten or more times. This sequence joins TRBV2 and TRBJ2-3; 12 bases map to TRBD2. Trimming at V came to 3 bases and at J to 7 bases, leaving 5 bases not matched to a gene. Germline CDR1 and CDR2: SNHLY and FYNNEI. The CDR3 runs to 15 residues. Here the CDR3 DNA reads TGTGCCAGCAGTGATCTAGCGGGAGGGCCAAATACGCAGTATTTT. Protein: CASSDLAGGPNTQYF.

This clonotype came up a few times. The gene calls are TRBV5-1 and TRBJ2-7; D could derive from TRBD1 or TRBD2 (5 bases each). The CDR3 is 13 amino acids. Per germline, CDR1 SGHRS and CDR2 YFSETQ. V was clipped by 2 bases and J by 2 bases, with 8 bases between them. The CDR3 DNA is TGCGCCAGCAGCTTTATGGGGGCCTACGAGCAGTACTTC. It yields the protein CASSFMGAYEQYF.

This clonotype occurred a few times. The chain links TRBV4-1 to TRBJ2-5; the D call may be TRBD1 or TRBD2 (6 bases each). The J call may be incorrect, as the DNA end agrees better with TRBJ2-1. This CDR3 spans 15 amino acids. Germline values: CDR1 MGHRA, CDR2 YSYEKL. The CDR3 coding sequence is TGCGCCAGCAGCCTTAATCCGCGAGGGGGGAATGAGCAGTTCTTC. Residues: CASSLNPRGGNEQFF.

This clonotype is a singleton in its sample. This could be a read error, since a much larger clone is one nucleotide away. The rearrangement joins TRBV12-5 to TRBJ1-1; D is unresolved. CDR1 and CDR2 from the germline V gene are LGHNT and FRNRAP. The CDR3 consists of 13 residues. CDR3 residues: CAIGSRRGTEAFF. The CDR3, as DNA: TGTGCTATTGGTTCTCGTAGAGGCACTGAAGCTTTCTTT.

The chain has TRBV28 and TRBJ2-7, with D perhaps assigned TRBD1 or TRBD2 (6 bases each). Trimming shortened V by 2 bases and J by 5 bases, and 13 bases separated the two germline ends. Germline V CDR1 and CDR2: MDHEN, SYDVKM. CDR3 size: 14 residues. The CDR3 DNA reads as TGTGCCAGCAGTTTACCCCCCGGGGGCCACGAGCAGTACTTC. It codes for CASSLPPGGHEQYF.

This rearrangement joins TRBV12-3 or TRBV12-4 to TRBJ2-7; 9 bases agree with TRBD1. The CDR3 runs to 14 residues. Unmatched junction bases numbered 3, after V lost 4 bases and J lost 2 bases. DNA of the CDR3: TGTGCCAGCAGTTGGGGGACAGGGACCTACGAGCAGTACTTC. This sequence encodes CASSWGTGTYEQYF.

The rearrangement links TRBV29-1 to TRBJ2-5; TRBD1 agrees at 11 bases. The CDR3 spans 16 residues. J was trimmed by 6 bases and V by 1 base; bases with no gene match: 10. Germline V lookup: CDR1 SQVTM, CDR2 ANQGSEA. Here the CDR3 reads CSVEVFRTGGGKTQYF. The CDR3 nucleotides are TGCAGCGTTGAAGTTTTCCGGACAGGGGGCGGAAAGACCCAGTACTTC.

V and J are TRBV20-1 and TRBJ2-1; D might be TRBD2 (5 bases). Per germline, CDR1 DFQATT and CDR2 SNEGSKA (reference sequence). Deletions cut 0 bases from V and 8 bases from J, with 11 bases between. The CDR3 runs to 13 residues. The CDR3: CSARDLEGHEQFF. The CDR3, as DNA: TGCAGTGCTAGAGATCTCGAGGGCCATGAGCAGTTCTTC.

This clonotype has a handful of counts. The V and J genes are TRBV19 and TRBJ2-5; possibly TRBD2 for D (5 bases). There are 16 residues in the CDR3. Germline V gene data show CDR1 as LNHDA and CDR2 as SQIVND (reference sequence). The germline V and J ends were trimmed by 7 bases and 5 bases, with 23 bases remaining between them. CDR3 protein: CASTSGRAGRGETQYF. The CDR3 bases are TGTGCCAGTACCTCCGGGCGGGCAGGCCGTGGGGAGACCCAGTACTTC.

This sequence joins TRBV29-1 and TRBJ2-7; TRBD2 aligns across 11 bases. Germline V gene data show CDR1 as SQVTM and CDR2 as ANQGSEA. V dropped 6 bases and J dropped 5; count of bases not matched to a gene: 15. CDR3 length: 16 residues. As DNA, the CDR3 is TGCAGCGTCAAACTTAGCGGGAGGGGGCTAAGGGACGAGCAGTACTTC. The encoded protein is CSVKLSGRGLRDEQYF.

A word on this clonotype: Given a much more abundant clone one base away, this may be a read error. The J gene is TRBJ2-3, the V gene TRBV10-2; 13 nucleotides match TRBD2. The CDR3 is 15 residues long. From germline, CDR1 is WSHSY and CDR2 SAAADI. The CDR3 sequence is CASRITSGRANTRYF. The CDR3 DNA follows: TGCGCCAGCAGGATAACTAGCGGGAGGGCCAATACGCGGTATTTT.

This sequence joins TRBV27 and TRBJ2-3; D is uncertain. Germline CDR1 reads MNHEY; CDR2 reads SMNVEV (reference sequence). The CDR3 is 13 amino acids. Trimming shortened V by 9 bases and J by 0 bases, and 10 bases separated the two germline ends. The CDR3 region is CASRAASTDTQYF. The CDR3 DNA sequence: TGTGCCAGTCGGGCAGCTAGCACAGATACGCAGTATTTT.

This clonotype was counted many times. CDR3 DNA sequence: TGCGCCAGCAGCAATGGGGGCACCGGGGAGCTGTTTTTT. Its translation is CASSNGGTGELFF. The chain recombines TRBV5-1 with TRBJ2-2; D possibly uses TRBD1 or TRBD2 (5 bases each). Germline V gene sequence: CDR1 SGHRS, CDR2 YFSETQ. The CDR3 consists of 13 residues. V shed 4 bases and J shed 4 bases, with 8 bases lying between them.

This clonotype was counted at least ten times. This rearrangement joins TRBV12-3 or TRBV12-4 to TRBJ2-7, with 8 positions matching TRBD2. The J segment lost 1 base and the V segment lost 3 bases, leaving 5 bases of the junction unmatched. The CDR3 runs 15 residues. The DNA for the CDR3 is TGTGCCAGCAGTTTGCGGGGGGTACCATCCTACGAGCAGTACTTC. Amino acids: CASSLRGVPSYEQYF.

The chain is built from TRBV11-2 and TRBJ1-2; no clear D. The CDR3 is made up of 15 amino acids. The germline gives CDR1 SGHAT, CDR2 FQNNGV. V was cut by 1 base and J by 1 base, with 10 bases left in between. The CDR3, as DNA: TGTGCCAGCAGCTTAGGTCGGGTTTTTAACTATGGCTACACCTTC. This translates into CASSLGRVFNYGYTF.

The sample holds a few counts of this clonotype. The chain has TRBV5-1 and TRBJ2-2, with 11 bases identical to TRBD2. J was trimmed by 7 bases and V by 2 bases; bases with no gene match: 1. The CDR3 runs to 14 residues. Germline V gives CDR1 SGHRS, CDR2 YFSETQ. This CDR3 is CASSFGTSGGELFF. CDR3 in DNA: TGCGCCAGCAGCTTCGGGACTAGCGGCGGGGAGCTGTTTTTT.

This chain joins TRBV19 and TRBJ1-2; D is possibly TRBD1 (6 bases). There are 12 residues in the CDR3. Germline V gene sequence: CDR1 LNHDA, CDR2 SQIVND (reference sequence). V was clipped by 8 bases and J by 7 bases, with 14 bases between them. CDR3 residues: CASAGQKGGYTF. The CDR3 DNA is TGTGCCAGTGCTGGACAGAAGGGTGGCTACACCTTC.

This chain links TRBV18 with TRBJ2-2; D remains ambiguous. Germline-derived CDR1 and CDR2 are KGHSH and LQKENI. V lost 0 bases and J lost 5, with 7 bases in between. The CDR3 loop spans 14 amino acids. The CDR3 nucleotides read TGTGCCAGCTCACCACCTAGTCGAACCGGGGAGCTGTTTTTT. This gives the protein CASSPPSRTGELFF.

About this clonotype: Given a much more abundant clone one base away, this may be a read error. The chain has TRBV11-2 and TRBJ2-7, with unresolved D. The V gene lost 1 base and the J gene lost 7 bases, with 11 bases spanning the gap. Germline assignment: CDR1 SGHAT and CDR2 FQNNGV. The CDR3 is made up of 13 amino acids. The DNA of the CDR3 is TGTGCCAGCAGCTTAGGCACTTTGTTTGAGCAGTACTTC. Translating it yields CASSLGTLFEQYF.

Many counts were recorded for this clonotype. The V call is TRBV6-1, the J call TRBJ1-5, with D tentatively TRBD1 (5 bases). Germline V lookup: CDR1 MNHNS, CDR2 SASEGT. Trimming removed 7 bases from V and 4 bases from J, with 11 bases in between. This CDR3 contains 13 residues. CDR3 coding DNA: TGTGCCAGCAACCGGGACGGTAATCAGCCCCAGCATTTT. Its protein is CASNRDGNQPQHF.

This clonotype has at least ten counts. The chain is built from TRBV18 and TRBJ1-1, with D perhaps matching TRBD1 (5 bases). V gave up 6 bases and J gave up 3 bases, with 20 bases separating them. Germline V gene lookup returns CDR1 KGHSH and CDR2 LQKENI. This CDR3 is built from 16 residues. In nucleotides, the CDR3 is TGTGCCAGCTCGGTGACAGATTCGAGAGCGTACACTGAAGCTTTCTTT. Protein product: CASSVTDSRAYTEAFF. Looking up the rest from reference TRBV18 and TRBJ1-1 gives the full variable domain: NAGVMQNPRHLVRRRGQEARLRCSPMKGHSHVYWYRQLPEEGLKFMVYLQKENIIDESGMPKERFSAEFPKEGPSILRIQQVVRGDSAAYFCASSVTDSRAYTEAFFGQGTRLTVV.

This clonotype was observed a handful of times. The V gene is TRBV5-1, the J gene TRBJ1-5, with a weak D call TRBD1 (5 bases). The V gene lost 0 bases and the J gene lost 0 bases, with 10 bases spanning the gap. The CDR3 extends over 16 amino acids. Germline assignment: CDR1 SGHRS and CDR2 YFSETQ. CDR3 loop: CASSLGGDYSNQPQHF. The CDR3 nucleotides are TGCGCCAGCAGCTTGGGGGGGGATTATAGCAATCAGCCCCAGCATTTT.